This TCR beta chain came from a study of T cell responses to AZD1222 COVID-19 vaccine. On the study more broadly: Pooling covered second doses at about 4 or about 12 weeks.

Germline V CDR1 and CDR2: SGHRS, YFSETQ. The CDR3 runs to 14 residues. Trimming cost V 0 bases and J 5 bases, with 10 bases left between them. Generated by immunoSEQ multiplex PCR, the TCRdb table keeps only in-frame clones and is missing some. This table holds over 85,000 clones, 85% to 90% found once. The specimen was peripheral blood, collected on day 0 of AZD1222 vaccination. This sequence originates from an adult in good health. The chain employs TRBV5-1 and TRBJ2-3; D is ambiguous. CDR3 nucleotides: TGCGCCAGCAGCTTGGGGACCATGCAAGATACGCAGTATTTT. Translating it yields CASSLGTMQDTQYF.